This T cell receptor (beta chain) was recorded in a study of blood T cell repertoires in COVID-19. Study information: COVID-19 samples from acute and convalescent phases originated in the United States, Italy and Spain. Nucleic acid was either cDNA or gDNA, and it came from T cells, B-cell-depleted T cells, or PBMCs.

Assay used: immunoSEQ multiplex PCR; TCRdb lists only in-frame clones, some missing. The sample lists over 150,000 clones; less than 95% were seen once. Germline lookup yields CDR1 MDHEN and CDR2 SYDVKM. Trimming removed 5 bases at V and 10 bases at J, with 11 bases between. The CDR3 has 11 residues. The sample consisted of peripheral blood. The sequence was obtained from a man aged 45-65 years with acute or convalescent COVID-19. The gene calls are TRBV28 and TRBJ1-2; D remains unclear. This chain's CDR3 is CASSQDIYYTF. The CDR3, as DNA: TGTGCCAGCAGTCAAGACATTTACTACACCTTC.